These 26 T cell receptor beta chains share one sample of origin, sequenced in a study of identifying expanded T cells in peripheral blood. The table came from immunoSEQ multiplex PCR; TCRdb's copy has only in-frame clones and leaves some out. The table has around 120,000 clones, approximately 90% seen once. Material for sequencing was blood. The source is a person aged 18 to 75 in good health.

The CDR3 nucleotides read TGTGCCATCAGTGGCTCCCTTGTTATGGGGTCCCTTCAAGGTGAGCAGTTCTTC. Its translation: CAISGSLVMGSLQGEQFF. J is TRBJ2-1 and V is TRBV10-3; D unclear. The ends were cut back, 4 bases at V and 9 bases at J, with 28 bases in the middle. From germline, CDR1 is ENHRY and CDR2 SYGVKD. The CDR3 is made up of 18 amino acids.

The rearrangement joins TRBV5-1 to TRBJ1-1; D may be TRBD1 (5 bases). V shed 2 bases and J shed 7 bases, with 12 bases lying between them. The CDR3 consists of 13 residues. Looked up from germline, CDR1 is SGHRS and CDR2 is YFSETQ. In DNA form, the CDR3 reads TGCGCCAGCAGCTTATCAGGGCCGGTTGAAGCTTTCTTT. It encodes CASSLSGPVEAFF. The full variable domain, rest sourced from reference TRBV5-1 and TRBJ1-1, is KAGVTQTPRYLIKTRGQQVTLSCSPISGHRSVSWYQQTPGQGLQFLFEYFSETQRNKGNFPGRFSGRQFSNSRSEMNVSTLELGDSALYLCASSLSGPVEAFFGQGTRLTVV.

The chain is built from TRBV13 and TRBJ1-1; TRBD1 is a possible D gene (6 bases). The germline CDR1 and CDR2 sequences are PRHDT and FYEKMQ (reference sequence). V lost 4 bases, J lost 6 bases, and 15 bases lay in between. The length of the CDR3 is 14 residues. The CDR3 loop is CASSYGTKAAEAFF. For the CDR3, the DNA is TGTGCCAGCAGCTACGGGACAAAGGCGGCTGAAGCTTTCTTT.

V and J are TRBV6-6 and TRBJ2-7, with a weak D call TRBD1 (5 bases). The CDR3 contains 15 residues. Germline CDR1 reads MNHNY; CDR2 reads SVGAGI (reference sequence). Trimming stripped 11 bases from V and 2 bases from J, with 22 bases between. The CDR3 sequence: CACPPDRQKTYEQYF. In DNA form, the CDR3 reads TGTGCCTGCCCCCCCGACCGACAGAAAACCTACGAGCAGTACTTC.

This clone was detected a few times. This chain links TRBV5-1 with TRBJ2-3; TRBD2 might be the D (6 bases). The germline V gene has CDR1 SGHRS and CDR2 YFSETQ. Trimming removed 4 bases from V and 4 bases from J, with 10 bases in between. The CDR3 is made up of 13 amino acids. As DNA, the CDR3 is TGCGCCAGCAGCCAGAGGGAGGCAGATACGCAGTATTTT. This encodes CASSQREADTQYF.

V gene TRBV30 combines with J gene TRBJ1-2; 8 positions match TRBD1. The CDR3 has 14 residues. Germline V lookup: CDR1 GTSNPN, CDR2 SVGIG (reference sequence). V dropped 5 bases and J dropped 6; count of bases not matched to a gene: 11. CDR3 sequence reads: CAWRRDRQRDGYTF. CDR3 nucleotide sequence: TGTGCCTGGCGGCGGGACAGGCAAAGGGATGGCTACACCTTC.

This clone was seen more than once but under ten times. The rearrangement joins TRBV7-2 to TRBJ2-3; TRBD2 matches 12 bases. Germline-derived CDR1 and CDR2 are SGHTA and FQGNSA. The CDR3 loop spans 16 amino acids. The V and J ends lost 5 bases and 6 bases, in that order; junction bases with no gene match: 9. The CDR3 DNA is TGTGCCAGCAGCCCCGGACTAGCGGGGCCCGCGGATACGCAGTATTTT. Protein product: CASSPGLAGPADTQYF.

This rearrangement joins TRBV6-5 to TRBJ1-4, with 8 bases matching TRBD1. The CDR3 runs 15 residues. V was clipped by 5 bases and J by 8 bases; unmatched bases: 10. Per the germline V gene, CDR1 is MNHEY and CDR2 is SVGAGI. CDR3 in amino acids: CASSHLQGGHEKLFF. The CDR3 nucleotides read TGTGCCAGCAGTCACCTACAGGGGGGCCACGAAAAACTGTTTTTT.

The chain uses TRBV7-8 and TRBJ2-7; 9 nucleotides align to TRBD1. The trim removed 5 bases at V and 6 bases at J, leaving 8 bases unmatched. The CDR3 spans 14 residues. CDR1 is SGHVS and CDR2 is FQNEAQ in the germline V gene. CDR3 sequence: CASSHPGQGVEQYF. The CDR3, as DNA: TGTGCCAGCAGCCACCCGGGACAGGGCGTCGAGCAGTACTTC.

This clone has only a few counts. This chain links TRBV11-2 with TRBJ1-2, with unresolved D. The V end lost 3 bases, the J end lost 4 bases, and 6 bases lay between the germline ends. The CDR3 consists of 12 residues. CDR1 and CDR2 from the germline V gene are SGHAT and FQNNGV. The CDR3 DNA sequence: TGTGCCAGCAGCTTCAGTGGCTATGGCTACACCTTC. Its translation: CASSFSGYGYTF.

The chain combines TRBV5-1 with TRBJ1-1; D is undetermined. Trimming removed 0 bases from V and 5 bases from J, with 14 bases in between. The CDR3 loop spans 15 amino acids. Germline lookup yields CDR1 SGHRS and CDR2 YFSETQ. The CDR3 coding sequence is TGCGCCAGCAGCTTGGTTTCGGGTGCAGAGACTGAAGCTTTCTTT. Its protein is CASSLVSGAETEAFF.

The V and J genes are TRBV21-1 and TRBJ2-7. TRBV21-1 is a known pseudogene. The CDR3 loop spans 15 amino acids. CDR3 DNA sequence: TGTGCCAGCAGCAAAGAAGGGGACGGGCCCTACGAGCAGTACTTC. As protein: CASSKEGDGPYEQYF.

This sequence joins TRBV7-2 and TRBJ1-1; TRBD1 might be the D (6 bases). In germline, CDR1 is SGHTA, CDR2 FQGNSA. Between the trimmed V and J ends, which lost 5 bases and 4 bases, there was a span of 11 bases. The CDR3 sequence is 13 residues long. The CDR3 sequence is CASSPAGATEAFF. CDR3 DNA sequence: TGTGCCAGCAGCCCTGCAGGGGCCACTGAAGCTTTCTTT.

The V call is TRBV13, the J call TRBJ1-6; D ambiguous. Between the trimmed V and J ends, which lost 5 bases and 8 bases, there was a span of 13 bases. Germline CDR1 and CDR2: PRHDT and FYEKMQ (reference sequence). The CDR3 length is 14 residues. The CDR3 bases are TGTGCCAGCAGCCGCCTTGGTGCTGATTCACCCCTCCACTTT. This sequence encodes CASSRLGADSPLHF.

This sequence joins TRBV6-5 and TRBJ2-5; 7 nucleotides match TRBD2. V was clipped by 2 bases and J by 0 bases; unmatched bases: 3. The CDR3 covers 15 residues. Germline V gene lookup returns CDR1 MNHEY and CDR2 SVGAGI. In DNA, the CDR3 is TGTGCCAGCAGTTACAACGGGGGGTACCAAGAGACCCAGTACTTC. Encoded protein: CASSYNGGYQETQYF.

This clone was recorded only once. This chain connects TRBV6-6 to TRBJ1-2, with D possibly being TRBD1 (6 bases). V gave up 0 bases and J gave up 7 bases, with 9 bases separating them. CDR1 and CDR2 (germline): MNHNY, SVGAGI (reference sequence). The CDR3 runs 13 residues. The DNA for the CDR3 is TGTGCCAGCAGTTACTCGGGAGGGGGTGGCTACACCTTC. As protein: CASSYSGGGGYTF.

V and J are TRBV10-1 and TRBJ2-3; D remains unclear. This CDR3 spans 14 amino acids. V shed 3 bases and J shed 4 bases, with 11 bases lying between them. CDR1 WNHNN and CDR2 SYGVQD come from the germline V gene (reference sequence). CDR3 DNA sequence: TGCGCCAGCAGTGAAGCCGGGTGGCCAGATACGCAGTATTTT. Encoded protein: CASSEAGWPDTQYF.

This chain uses TRBV15 with TRBJ1-2; D is unresolved. Trimming pared 1 base from V and 3 bases from J, leaving 15 bases between. CDR3 length: 16 residues. Germline CDR1 LNHNV, CDR2 YYDKDF (reference sequence). CDR3 nucleotide sequence: TGTGCCACCAGCAGAGGACAACCGCGAGGCGACTATGGCTACACCTTC. This encodes CATSRGQPRGDYGYTF.

The chain employs TRBV19 and TRBJ2-1; TRBD2 is a possible D gene (5 bases). Trimming cost V 6 bases and J 4 bases, with 7 bases left between them. There are 12 residues in the CDR3. CDR1 LNHDA and CDR2 SQIVND come from the germline V gene (reference sequence). CDR3 sequence reads: CASSPGYNEQFF. CDR3 bases: TGTGCCAGTAGCCCGGGGTACAATGAGCAGTTCTTC.

This chain uses TRBV7-2 with TRBJ1-5; 9 nucleotides match TRBD1. The CDR3 spans 14 residues. With 4 bases clipped from V and 10 bases from J, the junction kept 8 bases outside the gene matches. Per the germline V gene, CDR1 is SGHTA and CDR2 is FQGNSA. This CDR3 reads CASSSGTGKSPQHF. CDR3 DNA: TGTGCCAGCAGCTCAGGGACAGGGAAATCCCCCCAGCATTTT.

This sequence joins TRBV5-1 and TRBJ2-2; D is undetermined. The V end lost 3 bases, the J end lost 0 bases, and 12 bases lay between the germline ends. Germline V lookup: CDR1 SGHRS, CDR2 YFSETQ. CDR3 size: 16 residues. CDR3 residues: CASSSLTPANTGELFF. CDR3 nucleotides: TGCGCCAGCAGCTCCCTGACCCCCGCGAACACCGGGGAGCTGTTTTTT. Full variable domain (remainder filled in from reference TRBV5-1 and TRBJ2-2): KAGVTQTPRYLIKTRGQQVTLSCSPISGHRSVSWYQQTPGQGLQFLFEYFSETQRNKGNFPGRFSGRQFSNSRSEMNVSTLELGDSALYLCASSSLTPANTGELFFGEGSRLTVL.

This rearrangement joins TRBV11-3 to TRBJ2-2, with D possibly matching TRBD2 (6 bases). The V and J ends lost 5 bases and 6 bases respectively, with 13 bases between them. Germline-derived CDR1 and CDR2 are SGHNT and YENEEA. The CDR3 extends over 14 amino acids. The CDR3 spells CASSTGLGAGELFF. The CDR3 nucleotides are TGTGCCAGCAGCACGGGACTGGGGGCCGGGGAGCTGTTTTTT.

As regards this clone: The junction departs from the called germline gene at one end, perhaps through a read error. This chain uses TRBV28 with TRBJ1-4; D is possibly TRBD1 (5 bases). The CDR3 contains 11 residues. Per germline, CDR1 MDHEN and CDR2 SYDVKM. CDR3: CASSLKDTLTF. Written as DNA, the CDR3 is TGTGCCAGCAGTTTAAAGGACACATTGACTTTT.

The chain is built from TRBV7-2 and TRBJ1-1, with D possibly TRBD1 on 5 matching bases. The V end was cut by 3 bases, the J end by 4 bases, with 12 bases between. Germline CDR1 is SGHTA and CDR2 is FQGNSA. The CDR3 contains 14 residues. DNA of the CDR3: TGTGCCAGCAGCTTTGAGGCTACAGGCACTGAAGCTTTCTTT. It codes for CASSFEATGTEAFF.

The table lists this clone with a count of one. The J gene is TRBJ2-1, the V gene TRBV9; 8 bases match TRBD2. Germline values: CDR1 SGDLS, CDR2 YYNGEE. V lost 2 bases and J lost 7; bases outside the gene matches: 5. The CDR3 has 14 amino acids. The CDR3 bases are TGTGCCAGCAGCGTGATGATAGCGGGGAATGAGCAGTTCTTC. Translated, it gives CASSVMIAGNEQFF.

V gene TRBV7-8 combines with J gene TRBJ1-3; D perhaps matches TRBD1 (6 bases). V lost 1 base and J lost 0, with 10 bases in between. The germline V gene encodes CDR1 SGHVS and CDR2 FQNEAQ. The CDR3 has 16 amino acids. In nucleotides, the CDR3 is TGTGCCAGCAGCTTAGTGGGGGGCAGCTCTGGAAACACCATATATTTT. The encoded protein is CASSLVGGSSGNTIYF.